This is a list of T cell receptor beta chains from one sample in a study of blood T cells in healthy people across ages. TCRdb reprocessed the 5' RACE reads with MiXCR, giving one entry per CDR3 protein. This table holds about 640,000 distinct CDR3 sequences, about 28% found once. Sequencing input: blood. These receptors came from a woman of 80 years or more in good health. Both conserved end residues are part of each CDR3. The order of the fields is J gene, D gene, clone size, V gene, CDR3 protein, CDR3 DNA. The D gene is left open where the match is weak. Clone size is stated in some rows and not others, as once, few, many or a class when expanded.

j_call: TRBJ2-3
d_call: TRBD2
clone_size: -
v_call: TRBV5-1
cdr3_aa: CASNLASGAPDTQYF
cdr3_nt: TGCGCCAGCAACTTGGCTAGCGGGGCCCCAGATACGCAGTATTTT

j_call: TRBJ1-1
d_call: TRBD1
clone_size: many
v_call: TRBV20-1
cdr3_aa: CSAWDRGMNTEAFF
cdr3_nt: TGCAGTGCTTGGGACAGGGGCATGAACACTGAAGCTTTCTTT

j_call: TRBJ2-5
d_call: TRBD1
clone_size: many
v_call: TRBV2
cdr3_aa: CASSGTGDEYQETQYF
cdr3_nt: TGTGCCAGCAGTGGGACAGGGGACGAGTACCAAGAGACCCAGTACTTC

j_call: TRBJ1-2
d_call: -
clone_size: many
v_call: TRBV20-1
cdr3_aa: CSAPSPLSANYGYTF
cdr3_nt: TGCAGTGCTCCATCGCCTCTTTCAGCTAACTATGGCTACACCTTC

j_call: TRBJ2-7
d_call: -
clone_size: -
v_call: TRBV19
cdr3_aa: CASSTGHGEAQYF
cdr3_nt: TGTGCCAGTAGTACGGGACACGGGGAGGCCCAGTACTTC

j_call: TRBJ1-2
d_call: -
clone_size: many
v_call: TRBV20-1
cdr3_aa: CSARSGDTLYGYTF
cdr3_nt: TGCAGTGCTAGAAGCGGGGACACCCTCTATGGCTACACCTTC

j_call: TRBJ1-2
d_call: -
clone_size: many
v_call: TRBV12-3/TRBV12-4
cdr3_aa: CASRDQGTYGYTF
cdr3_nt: TGTGCCAGCAGGGATCAGGGAACCTATGGCTACACCTTC

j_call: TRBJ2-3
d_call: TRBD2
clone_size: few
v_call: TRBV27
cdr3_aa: CASSTPGLAGGTDTQYF
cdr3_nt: TGTGCCAGCAGTACGCCAGGACTAGCGGGGGGCACAGATACGCAGTATTTT

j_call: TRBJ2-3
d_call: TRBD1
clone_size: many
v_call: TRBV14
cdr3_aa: CASSQRQGRGTQYF
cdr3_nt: TGTGCCAGCAGCCAGCGACAGGGTCGGGGTACGCAGTATTTT

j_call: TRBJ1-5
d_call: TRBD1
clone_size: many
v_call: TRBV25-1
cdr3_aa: CASSQTGAHQPQHF
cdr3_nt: TGTGCCAGCAGTCAGACAGGGGCTCATCAGCCCCAGCATTTT

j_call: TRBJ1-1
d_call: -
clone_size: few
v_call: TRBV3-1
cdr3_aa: CASSQGADLNTEAFF
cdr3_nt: TGTGCCAGCAGCCAAGGGGCAGACTTGAACACTGAAGCTTTCTTT

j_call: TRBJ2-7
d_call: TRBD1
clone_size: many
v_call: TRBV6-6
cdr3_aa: CASSYLGQGYYEQYF
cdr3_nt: TGTGCCAGCAGTTACCTGGGACAGGGTTACTACGAGCAGTACTTC

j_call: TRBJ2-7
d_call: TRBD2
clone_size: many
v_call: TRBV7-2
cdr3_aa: CASSLELAGGLYEQYF
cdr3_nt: TGTGCCAGCAGCTTAGAACTAGCGGGGGGGTTATACGAGCAGTACTTC

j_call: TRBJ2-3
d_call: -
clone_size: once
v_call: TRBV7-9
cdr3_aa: CASSLVQGYDTQYF
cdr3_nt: TGTGCCAGCAGCTTAGTTCAGGGGTACGATACGCAGTATTTT

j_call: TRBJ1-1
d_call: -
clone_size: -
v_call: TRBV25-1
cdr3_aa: CASRDPTVNTEAFF
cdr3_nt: TGTGCCAGCAGGGATCCTACAGTAAACACTGAAGCTTTCTTT

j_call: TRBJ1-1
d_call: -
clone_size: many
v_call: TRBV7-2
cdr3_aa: CASTETGVGEAFF
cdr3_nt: TGTGCCAGCACCGAGACGGGGGTAGGTGAAGCTTTCTTT

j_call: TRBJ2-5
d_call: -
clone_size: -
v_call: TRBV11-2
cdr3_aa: CASSPPGVRETQYF
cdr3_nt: TGTGCCAGCAGCCCCCCCGGAGTCAGAGAGACCCAGTACTTC

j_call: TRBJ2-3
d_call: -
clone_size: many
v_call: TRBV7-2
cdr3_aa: CASSQYTDTQYF
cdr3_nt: TGTGCCAGCAGCCAGTACACAGATACGCAGTATTTT

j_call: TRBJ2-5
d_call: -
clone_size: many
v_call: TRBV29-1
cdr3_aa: CSSRALEGTQYF
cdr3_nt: TGCAGCTCCCGGGCCCTAGAGGGGACCCAGTACTTC

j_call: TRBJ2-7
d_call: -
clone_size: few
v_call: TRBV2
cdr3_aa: CASREASSEWRYF
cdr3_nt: TGTGCCAGCAGGGAAGCCAGCAGTGAATGGCGGTACTTC

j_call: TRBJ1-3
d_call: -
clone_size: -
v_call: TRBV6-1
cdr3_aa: CASSEAVGAGNTIYF
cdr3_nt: TGTGCCAGCAGTGAAGCGGTAGGGGCTGGAAACACCATATATTTT

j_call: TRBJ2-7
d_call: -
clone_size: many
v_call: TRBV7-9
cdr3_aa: CASSGQRIYEQYF
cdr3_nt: TGTGCCAGCAGCGGACAGCGAATCTACGAGCAGTACTTC

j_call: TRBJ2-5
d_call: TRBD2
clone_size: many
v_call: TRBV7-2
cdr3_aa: CASSGTSGQETQYF
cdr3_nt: TGTGCCAGCAGCGGGACTAGCGGGCAAGAGACCCAGTACTTC

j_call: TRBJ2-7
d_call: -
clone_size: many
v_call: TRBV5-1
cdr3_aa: CASAVLSSYEQYF
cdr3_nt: TGCGCCAGCGCGGTCCTTAGTTCCTACGAGCAGTACTTC

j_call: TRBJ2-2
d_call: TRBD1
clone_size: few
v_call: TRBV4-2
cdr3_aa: CASSQDGQGVNTGELFF
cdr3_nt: TGTGCCAGCAGCCAAGATGGGCAGGGGGTTAACACCGGGGAGCTGTTTTTT

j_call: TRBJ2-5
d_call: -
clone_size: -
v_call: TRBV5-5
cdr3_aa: CASSHQGLEETQYF
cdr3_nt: TGTGCCAGCAGCCACCAGGGTTTGGAAGAGACCCAGTACTTC

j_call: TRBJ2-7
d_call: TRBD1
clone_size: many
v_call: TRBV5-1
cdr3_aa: CASSAGTGTFYEQYF
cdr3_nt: TGCGCCAGCAGCGCAGGGACAGGGACTTTCTACGAGCAGTACTTC

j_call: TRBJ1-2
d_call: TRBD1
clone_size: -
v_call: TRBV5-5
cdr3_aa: CASSPEDRESDGYTF
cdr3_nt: TGTGCCAGCAGCCCGGAGGACAGGGAGAGTGATGGCTACACCTTC

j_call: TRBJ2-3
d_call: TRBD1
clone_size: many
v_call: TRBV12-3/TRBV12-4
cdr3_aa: CASTRSGGRDTQYF
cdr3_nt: TGTGCCAGCACCCGATCAGGGGGTCGGGATACGCAGTATTTT

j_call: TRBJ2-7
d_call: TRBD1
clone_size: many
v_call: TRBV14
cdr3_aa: CASSPATFGTGVSPREQYF
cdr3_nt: TGTGCCAGCAGTCCAGCCACCTTCGGGACAGGGGTTTCCCCTCGCGAGCAGTACTTC

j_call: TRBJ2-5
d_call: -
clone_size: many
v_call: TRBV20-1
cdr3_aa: CSARDLSDHKETQYF
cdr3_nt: TGCAGTGCTAGAGATCTTTCGGACCACAAAGAGACCCAGTACTTC

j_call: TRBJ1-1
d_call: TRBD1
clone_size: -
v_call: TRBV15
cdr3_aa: CATSTLTGADSDSMNTEAFF
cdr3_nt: TGTGCCACCAGCACTTTGACAGGGGCCGACTCTGACTCCATGAACACTGAAGCTTTCTTT

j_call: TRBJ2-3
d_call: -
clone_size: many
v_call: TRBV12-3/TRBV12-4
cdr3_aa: CASSSGGTDTQYF
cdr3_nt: TGTGCCAGCAGTTCCGGGGGCACAGATACGCAGTATTTT

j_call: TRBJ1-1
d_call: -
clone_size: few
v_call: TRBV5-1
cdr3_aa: CASRLQGRDTEAFF
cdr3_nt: TGCGCCAGCAGATTACAGGGTCGGGACACTGAAGCTTTCTTT

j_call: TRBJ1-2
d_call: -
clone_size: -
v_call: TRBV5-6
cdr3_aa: CASSLARWNYGYTF
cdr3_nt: TGTGCCAGCAGCTTGGCCAGGTGGAACTATGGCTACACCTTC